The 31 T cell receptor beta chains below all came from one sample that was sequenced in a study of cytomegalovirus exposure and HLA in healthy donors. PCR used 60 Vbeta primers and 13 Jbeta primers. Using immunoSEQ multiplex PCR, the repertoire was profiled, and TCRdb retains in-frame clones only, with some absent. The sample includes 150,000 to 200,000 clones. The specimen was PBMCs. These receptors were taken from a woman aged 18 to 35 in good health and CMV-seropositive.

This chain connects TRBV11-2 to TRBJ2-7, with TRBD1 identical over 7 bases. The trim removed 5 bases at V and 3 bases at J, leaving 1 base unmatched. Germline values: CDR1 SGHAT, CDR2 FQNNGV. The CDR3 is made up of 12 amino acids. The CDR3 DNA reads as TGTGCCAGCAGCCGGGACAGCTACGAGCAGTACTTC. This gives the protein CASSRDSYEQYF.

The genes are TRBV9 and TRBJ2-2; a weak D match, TRBD2 (7 bases). This CDR3 region has 14 residues. Germline CDR1 and CDR2: SGDLS and YYNGEE. V was cut by 3 bases and J by 5 bases, with 11 bases left in between. CDR3 coding DNA: TGTGCCAGCAGCGAGAGGGGGGGGACCGGGGAGCTGTTTTTT. Its translation: CASSERGGTGELFF.

The chain recombines TRBV19 with TRBJ1-2, with 7 bases fitting TRBD1. J gave up 3 bases and V 1 base, and 5 bases lay outside the gene matches. CDR1 and CDR2 from the germline V gene are LNHDA and SQIVND (reference sequence). The CDR3 sequence is 15 residues long. The CDR3 nucleotides are TGTGCCAGTAGTATAGGACGGACAGGACACTATGGCTACACCTTC. As protein: CASSIGRTGHYGYTF.

The rearrangement links TRBV5-1 to TRBJ2-1, with TRBD1 identical over 7 bases. With V trimmed by 2 bases and J by 9 bases, 11 bases remained unmatched. The CDR3 length is 15 residues. The germline gives CDR1 SGHRS, CDR2 YFSETQ. The CDR3 DNA sequence: TGCGCCAGCAGCTTTCAGCCGGGACAGTCGGGTGAGCAGTTCTTC. Translation gives CASSFQPGQSGEQFF.

V is TRBV27 and J is TRBJ2-3, with 8 bases that match TRBD1. This CDR3 has 14 residues. Germline V gene data show CDR1 as MNHEY and CDR2 as SMNVEV (reference sequence). The J segment lost 6 bases and the V segment lost 5 bases, leaving 7 bases of the junction unmatched. CDR3 sequence reads: CASSPRTGQDTQYF. In DNA form, the CDR3 reads TGTGCCAGCAGTCCTCGGACAGGGCAGGATACGCAGTATTTT.

The chain has TRBV13 and TRBJ2-3; 9 nucleotides line up with TRBD1. Germline V gives CDR1 PRHDT, CDR2 FYEKMQ (reference sequence). The CDR3 contains 17 residues. Losses at the gene ends were 8 bases for V and 0 bases for J; bases not matched to a gene: 12. For the CDR3, the DNA is TGTGCCAGCGCGGGGACAGGGCAGTCTTCTAGCACAGATACGCAGTATTTT. It codes for CASAGTGQSSSTDTQYF.

This chain connects TRBV9 to TRBJ2-5; 14 nucleotides agree with TRBD2. The CDR3 contains 16 residues. Per germline, CDR1 SGDLS and CDR2 YYNGEE. The V and J ends lost 3 bases and 5 bases, in that order; junction bases with no gene match: 6. For the CDR3, the DNA is TGTGCCAGCAGCGCGACTAGCGGGAGGGCCCTGGAGACCCAGTACTTC. Its protein product is CASSATSGRALETQYF.

The chain couples TRBV6-5 to TRBJ2-7, with 7 nucleotides matching TRBD2. CDR3 length equals 15 residues. Germline V gene sequence: CDR1 MNHEY, CDR2 SVGAGI. V was clipped by 6 bases and J by 1 base; unmatched bases: 9. The CDR3 region has the DNA TGTGCCAGCAGAGGTGCCAGCGGGGAGTCCTACGAGCAGTACTTC. Encoded protein: CASRGASGESYEQYF.

The V and J genes are TRBV7-8 and TRBJ1-1, with D unclear. The CDR3 spans 12 residues. V lost 5 bases and J lost 3, with 7 bases in between. CDR1 is SGHVS and CDR2 is FQNEAQ in the germline V gene. The DNA for the CDR3 is TGTGCCAGCAGCAACTCCTACACTGAAGCTTTCTTT. Its protein is CASSNSYTEAFF.

The chain carries TRBV5-1 and TRBJ2-3; D gene ambiguous. Germline V gives CDR1 SGHRS, CDR2 YFSETQ. This CDR3 contains 14 residues. Trimming cost V 0 bases and J 2 bases, with 7 bases left between them. CDR3 loop: CASSLEQFTDTQYF. The DNA for the CDR3 is TGCGCCAGCAGCTTGGAACAGTTCACAGATACGCAGTATTTT.

The chain recombines TRBV5-8 with TRBJ1-1; D not resolved. Germline CDR1 SGHTS, CDR2 YDEGEE. V gave up 7 bases and J gave up 6 bases, with 13 bases separating them. This CDR3 is 12 amino acids long. CDR3 loop: CASQESSPEAFF. CDR3 coding DNA: TGTGCCAGCCAAGAGTCGTCACCTGAAGCTTTCTTT.

V gene TRBV19 combines with J gene TRBJ2-5; TRBD1 agrees at 7 bases. J was trimmed by 4 bases and V by 4 bases; bases with no gene match: 6. The CDR3 covers 14 residues. The germline V gene encodes CDR1 LNHDA and CDR2 SQIVND (reference sequence). Written as DNA, the CDR3 is TGTGCCAGTAGTACTGACAGGGTGATAGAGACCCAGTACTTC. As protein: CASSTDRVIETQYF.

The chain recombines TRBV27 with TRBJ2-1, with 15 nucleotides matching TRBD2. Trimming at V came to 3 bases and at J to 8 bases, leaving 8 bases not matched to a gene. CDR3 length: 17 residues. From germline, CDR1 is MNHEY and CDR2 SMNVEV (reference sequence). The CDR3 region is CASSFTLGLAGGYEQFF. CDR3 bases: TGTGCCAGCAGTTTCACCCTGGGACTAGCGGGGGGCTATGAGCAGTTCTTC.

The chain joins TRBV11-2 to TRBJ2-1; TRBD2 agrees at 11 bases. Germline trimming cut 4 bases from V and 1 base from J; bases unmatched to any gene: 6. Germline values: CDR1 SGHAT, CDR2 FQNNGV. The CDR3 is 17 residues long. The CDR3 nucleotides read TGTGCCAGCAGCTCCCCACTAGCGGGAGCGTCCTACAATGAGCAGTTCTTC. Amino acids: CASSSPLAGASYNEQFF.

The rearrangement links TRBV5-8 to TRBJ2-2; 11 positions agree with TRBD1. The CDR3 spans 16 residues. V shed 4 bases, J shed 7 bases, and the junction held 9 bases outside the gene matches. The germline gives CDR1 SGHTS, CDR2 YDEGEE. The CDR3 coding sequence is TGTGCCAGCAGCACAAGAGGACAGGGGGCTCTCGGGGAGCTGTTTTTT. Protein product: CASSTRGQGALGELFF.

V and J are TRBV4-2 and TRBJ1-2, with D possibly TRBD1 on 5 matching bases. CDR3 length: 20 amino acids. Trimming took 3 bases from V and 6 from J, leaving 32 bases between them. The germline gives CDR1 LGHNA, CDR2 YNFKEQ. CDR3 bases: TGTGCCAGCAGCCAGCCCCTTGGGCCGTTGGGGCTTGGCAGGGAAAATGGCTACACCTTC. This encodes CASSQPLGPLGLGRENGYTF.

V and J are TRBV5-1 and TRBJ1-2, with TRBD1 matching over 9 bases. The V and J ends lost 0 bases and 12 bases, in that order; junction bases with no gene match: 15. Germline CDR1 is SGHRS and CDR2 is YFSETQ. The CDR3 is 16 residues long. Here the CDR3 reads CASSLESWGQGKVHTF. CDR3 DNA sequence: TGCGCCAGCAGCTTGGAAAGTTGGGGACAGGGCAAGGTGCACACCTTC.

The chain has TRBV19 and TRBJ1-5; D gene unclear. This CDR3 spans 16 amino acids. Trimming left V 3 bases short and J 0 bases short, with 12 bases between. Germline-derived CDR1 and CDR2 are LNHDA and SQIVND (reference sequence). DNA of the CDR3: TGTGCCAGTAGTATGGGCAGACCTTATAGCAATCAGCCCCAGCATTTT. It is translated as CASSMGRPYSNQPQHF.

The chain joins TRBV18 to TRBJ1-2; 7 bases are shared with TRBD1. With V trimmed by 3 bases and J by 1 base, 2 bases remained unmatched. The CDR3 covers 14 residues. Per germline, CDR1 KGHSH and CDR2 LQKENI. The CDR3 DNA is TGTGCCAGCTCACCTGGACAGGATAACTATGGCTACACCTTC. As protein: CASSPGQDNYGYTF.

The chain combines TRBV13 with TRBJ1-2; D is uncertain. The germline V gene has CDR1 PRHDT and CDR2 FYEKMQ (reference sequence). The CDR3 loop spans 13 amino acids. V lost 1 base, J lost 8 bases, and 11 bases lay in between. The CDR3 reads CASSLEPGGGYTF. The CDR3 coding sequence is TGTGCCAGCAGCTTAGAGCCAGGAGGCGGCTACACCTTC.

The CDR3 here is CASSGVAGGLETQYF. The CDR3 coding sequence is TGTGCCAGCAGCGGGGTAGCGGGGGGTCTGGAGACCCAGTACTTC. The rearrangement uses TRBV9 and TRBJ2-5; TRBD2 matches 10 bases. The CDR3 covers 15 residues. Unmatched junction bases numbered 7, after V lost 3 bases and J lost 5 bases. CDR1 is SGDLS, CDR2 YYNGEE, per germline.

This rearrangement joins TRBV6-1 to TRBJ1-2; 7 positions match TRBD1. Looked up from germline, CDR1 is MNHNS and CDR2 is SASEGT. V trimming: 3 bases; J trimming: 2 bases; junction bases outside the gene matches: 9. This CDR3 has 16 residues. This CDR3 is CASSEEGQHPNYGYTF. CDR3 sequence (DNA): TGTGCCAGCAGTGAGGAGGGACAGCACCCGAACTATGGCTACACCTTC.

The rearrangement joins TRBV19 to TRBJ1-5; D is uncertain. The CDR3 is 12 amino acids. Looked up from germline, CDR1 is LNHDA and CDR2 is SQIVND (reference sequence). V was pared by 4 bases and J by 4 bases, with 5 bases between. CDR3 residues: CASSKQNQPQHF. In nucleotides, the CDR3 is TGTGCCAGTAGTAAACAAAATCAGCCCCAGCATTTT.

The chain combines TRBV25-1 with TRBJ2-1; 8 bases align to TRBD1. The CDR3 is made up of 14 amino acids. The V gene's germline CDR1 is MGHDK and CDR2 SYGVNS. V was clipped by 8 bases and J by 2 bases; unmatched bases: 5. The CDR3 DNA reads as TGTGCCAGCGGAATACAGGGGGCCTACAATGAGCAGTTCTTC. Encoded protein: CASGIQGAYNEQFF.

V gene TRBV19 combines with J gene TRBJ1-4; 10 positions match TRBD1. The CDR3 consists of 15 residues. V was pared by 6 bases and J by 4 bases, with 5 bases of the junction left unmatched. Germline V lookup: CDR1 LNHDA, CDR2 SQIVND (reference sequence). CDR3 DNA: TGTGCCAGTAGCCGCCGGGACAGGGGTAATGAAAAACTGTTTTTT. It codes for CASSRRDRGNEKLFF.

The rearrangement links TRBV19 to TRBJ1-5; D gene ambiguous. Germline V lookup: CDR1 LNHDA, CDR2 SQIVND (reference sequence). The CDR3 loop spans 14 amino acids. V was cut by 6 bases and J by 2 bases, with 11 bases left in between. CDR3 region: CASRDSGGNQPQHF. The CDR3 coding sequence is TGTGCCAGTAGGGACTCTGGGGGCAATCAGCCCCAGCATTTT.

The chain combines TRBV2 with TRBJ2-7, with 10 bases aligning to TRBD1. The CDR3 runs to 17 residues. CDR1 and CDR2 (germline): SNHLY, FYNNEI. Germline trimming cut 5 bases from V and 7 bases from J; bases unmatched to any gene: 17. In nucleotides, the CDR3 is TGTGCCAGCAGTATTAAACCCCCCGGGACAGGGGTGGAAGAGCAGTACTTC. It translates to CASSIKPPGTGVEEQYF.

The rearrangement joins TRBV29-1 to TRBJ1-4, with 7 bases that match TRBD1. Germline V gives CDR1 SQVTM, CDR2 ANQGSEA. The trim removed 8 bases at V and 0 bases at J, leaving 18 bases unmatched. The CDR3 has 18 amino acids. Here the CDR3 reads CSISLQGDLIATNEKLFF. The DNA for the CDR3 is TGCAGCATCTCACTTCAGGGGGACTTAATTGCAACTAATGAAAAACTGTTTTTT.

The chain is built from TRBV4-3 and TRBJ2-3, with 7 bases matching TRBD2. CDR3 length equals 17 residues. Germline values: CDR1 LGHNA, CDR2 YSLEER. Trimming cost V 0 bases and J 2 bases; bases outside gene matches: 8. The CDR3 here is CASSQDLWRGITDTQYF. The CDR3 DNA reads as TGCGCCAGCAGCCAAGATCTCTGGCGGGGGATCACAGATACGCAGTATTTT.

This chain joins TRBV9 and TRBJ2-5; no clear D gene. Germline-derived CDR1 and CDR2 are SGDLS and YYNGEE. The CDR3 loop spans 14 amino acids. With 3 bases removed from V and 2 bases from J, the gap between germline ends came to 11 bases. CDR3 DNA: TGTGCCAGCAGCGCCTCTAACAGACAAGAGACCCAGTACTTC. This gives the protein CASSASNRQETQYF.

The chain couples TRBV7-2 to TRBJ1-2; TRBD1 agrees at 7 bases. Trimming at V came to 1 base and at J to 4 bases, leaving 9 bases not matched to a gene. Germline V lookup: CDR1 SGHTA, CDR2 FQGNSA. This CDR3 contains 16 residues. CDR3 coding DNA: TGTGCCAGCAGCTTAGTGGCGAAGGGGGCCGGCTATGGCTACACCTTC. This codes for CASSLVAKGAGYGYTF.